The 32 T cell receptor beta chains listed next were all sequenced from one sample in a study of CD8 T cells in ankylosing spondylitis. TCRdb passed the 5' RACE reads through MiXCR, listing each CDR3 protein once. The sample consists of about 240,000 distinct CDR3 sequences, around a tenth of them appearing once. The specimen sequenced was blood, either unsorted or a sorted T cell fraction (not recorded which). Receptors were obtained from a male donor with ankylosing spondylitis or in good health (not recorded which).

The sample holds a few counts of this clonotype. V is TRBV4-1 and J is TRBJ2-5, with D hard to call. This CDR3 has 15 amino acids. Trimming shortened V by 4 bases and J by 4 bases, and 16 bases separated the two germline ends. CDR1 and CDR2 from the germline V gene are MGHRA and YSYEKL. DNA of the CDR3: TGCGCCAGCAGCCGACGACGGGCTGCCCGAGAGACCCAGTACTTC. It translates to CASSRRRAARETQYF.

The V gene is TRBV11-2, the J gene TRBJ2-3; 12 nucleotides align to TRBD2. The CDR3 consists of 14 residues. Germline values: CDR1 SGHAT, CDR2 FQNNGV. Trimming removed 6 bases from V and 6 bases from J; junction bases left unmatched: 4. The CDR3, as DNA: TGTGCCAGCAGACTAGCGGGGGGATTCGATACGCAGTATTTT. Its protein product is CASRLAGGFDTQYF. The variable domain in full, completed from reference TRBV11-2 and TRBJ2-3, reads EAGVAQSPRYKIIEKRQSVAFWCNPISGHATLYWYQQILGQGPKLLIQFQNNGVVDDSQLPKDRFSAERLKGVDSTLKIQPAKLEDSAVYLCASRLAGGFDTQYFGPGTRLTVL.

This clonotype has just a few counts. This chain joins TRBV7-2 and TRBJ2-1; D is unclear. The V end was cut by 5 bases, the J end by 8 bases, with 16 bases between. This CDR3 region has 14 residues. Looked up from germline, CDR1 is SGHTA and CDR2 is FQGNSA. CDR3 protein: CASSASRVFDEQFF. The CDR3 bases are TGTGCCAGCAGCGCAAGCCGGGTATTTGATGAGCAGTTCTTC.

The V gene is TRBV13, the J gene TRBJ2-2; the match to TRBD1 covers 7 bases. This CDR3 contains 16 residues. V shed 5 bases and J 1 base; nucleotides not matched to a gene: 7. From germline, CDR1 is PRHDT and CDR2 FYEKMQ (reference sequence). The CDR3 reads CASSIDREENTGELFF. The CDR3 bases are TGTGCCAGCAGCATAGACAGGGAAGAGAACACCGGGGAGCTGTTTTTT.

Written as DNA, the CDR3 is TGTGCCAGCAAGAGAAACTACAATGAGCAGTTCTTC. This encodes CASKRNYNEQFF. This chain links TRBV7-2 with TRBJ2-1; D gene uncertain. CDR1 is SGHTA, CDR2 FQGNSA, per germline. CDR3 length equals 12 residues. Deletions cut 7 bases from V and 3 bases from J, with 7 bases between. The whole variable domain, remainder taken from reference TRBV7-2 and TRBJ2-1, is GAGVSQSPSNKVTEKGKDVELRCDPISGHTALYWYRQSLGQGLEFLIYFQGNSAPDKSGLPSDRFSAERTGGSVSTLTIQRTQQEDSAVYLCASKRNYNEQFFGPGTRLTVL.

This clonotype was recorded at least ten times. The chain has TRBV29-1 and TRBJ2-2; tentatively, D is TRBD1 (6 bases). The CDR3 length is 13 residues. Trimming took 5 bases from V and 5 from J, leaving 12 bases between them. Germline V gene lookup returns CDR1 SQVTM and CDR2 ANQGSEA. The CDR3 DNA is TGCAGCGTTCAACAAGGGGGAACCGGGGAGCTGTTTTTT. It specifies CSVQQGGTGELFF.

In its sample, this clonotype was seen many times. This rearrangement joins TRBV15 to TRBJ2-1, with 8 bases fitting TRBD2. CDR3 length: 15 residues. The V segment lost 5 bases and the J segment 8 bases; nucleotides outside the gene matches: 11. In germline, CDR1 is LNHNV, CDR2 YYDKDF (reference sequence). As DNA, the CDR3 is TGTGCCACCAGCTTGACGGGAGGGCCCATTTATGAGCAGTTCTTC. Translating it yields CATSLTGGPIYEQFF.

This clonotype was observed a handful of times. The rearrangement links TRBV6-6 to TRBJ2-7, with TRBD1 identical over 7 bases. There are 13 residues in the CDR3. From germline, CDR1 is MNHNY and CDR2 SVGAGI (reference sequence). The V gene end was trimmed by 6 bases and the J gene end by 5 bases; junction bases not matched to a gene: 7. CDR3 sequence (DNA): TGTGCCAGCAGGTCGACAGGGTCCAACGAGCAGTACTTC. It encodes CASRSTGSNEQYF.

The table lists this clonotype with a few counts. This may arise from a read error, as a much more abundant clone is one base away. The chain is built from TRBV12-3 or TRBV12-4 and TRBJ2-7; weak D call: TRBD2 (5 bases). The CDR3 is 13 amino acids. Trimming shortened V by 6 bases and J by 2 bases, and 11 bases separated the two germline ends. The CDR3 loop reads CASRAAGTYEQYF. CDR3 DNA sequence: TGTGCCAGCAGAGCGGCAGGTACCTACGAGCAGTACTTC.

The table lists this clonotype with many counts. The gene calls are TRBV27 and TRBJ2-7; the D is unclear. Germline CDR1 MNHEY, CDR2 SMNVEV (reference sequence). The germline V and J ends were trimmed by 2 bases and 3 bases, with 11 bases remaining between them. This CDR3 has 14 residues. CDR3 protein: CASSLNPGLYEQYF. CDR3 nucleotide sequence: TGTGCCAGCAGTTTAAATCCAGGCCTCTACGAGCAGTACTTC.

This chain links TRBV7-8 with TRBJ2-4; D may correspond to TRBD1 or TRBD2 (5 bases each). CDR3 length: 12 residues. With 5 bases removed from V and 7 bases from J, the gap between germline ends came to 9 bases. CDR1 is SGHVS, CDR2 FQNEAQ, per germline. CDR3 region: CASSDRGNIQYF. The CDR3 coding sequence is TGTGCCAGCAGCGATCGGGGCAACATTCAGTACTTC.

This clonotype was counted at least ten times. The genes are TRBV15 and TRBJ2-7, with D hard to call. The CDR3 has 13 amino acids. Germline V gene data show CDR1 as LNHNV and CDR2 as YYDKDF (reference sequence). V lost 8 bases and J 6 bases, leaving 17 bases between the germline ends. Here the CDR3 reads CATRAWTSSEQYF. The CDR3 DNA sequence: TGTGCCACCCGCGCCTGGACCTCGTCCGAGCAGTACTTC.

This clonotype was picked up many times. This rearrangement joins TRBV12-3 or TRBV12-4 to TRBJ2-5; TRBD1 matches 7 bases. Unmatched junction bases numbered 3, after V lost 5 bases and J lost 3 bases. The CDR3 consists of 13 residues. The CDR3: CASSAQGEETQYF. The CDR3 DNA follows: TGTGCCAGCAGTGCCCAGGGGGAAGAGACCCAGTACTTC.

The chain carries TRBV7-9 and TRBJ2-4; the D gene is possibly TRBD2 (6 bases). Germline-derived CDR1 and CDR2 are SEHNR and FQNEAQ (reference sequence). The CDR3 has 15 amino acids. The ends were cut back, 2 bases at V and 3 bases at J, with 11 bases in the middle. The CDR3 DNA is TGTGCCAGCAGCTTATGGAGGGAAGACAAAAACATTCAGTACTTC. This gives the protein CASSLWREDKNIQYF.

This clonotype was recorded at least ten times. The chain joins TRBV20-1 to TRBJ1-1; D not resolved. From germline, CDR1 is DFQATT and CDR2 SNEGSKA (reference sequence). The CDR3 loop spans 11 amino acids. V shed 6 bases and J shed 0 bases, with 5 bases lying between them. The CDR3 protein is CSARLNTEAFF. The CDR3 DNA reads TGCAGTGCCAGGCTGAACACTGAAGCTTTCTTT.

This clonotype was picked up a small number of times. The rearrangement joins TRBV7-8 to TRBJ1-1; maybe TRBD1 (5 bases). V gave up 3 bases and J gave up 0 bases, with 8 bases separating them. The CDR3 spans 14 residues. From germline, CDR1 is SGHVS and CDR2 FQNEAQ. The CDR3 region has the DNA TGTGCCAGCAGCTTTCCGGGACTGAACACTGAAGCTTTCTTT. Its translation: CASSFPGLNTEAFF.

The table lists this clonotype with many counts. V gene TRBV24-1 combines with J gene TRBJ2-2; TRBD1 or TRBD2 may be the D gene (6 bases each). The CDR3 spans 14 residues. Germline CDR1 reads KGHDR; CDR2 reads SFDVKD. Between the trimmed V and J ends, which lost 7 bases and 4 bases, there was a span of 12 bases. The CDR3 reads CATRSGAGTGELFF. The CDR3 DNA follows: TGTGCCACCAGGTCGGGGGCGGGCACCGGGGAGCTGTTTTTT.

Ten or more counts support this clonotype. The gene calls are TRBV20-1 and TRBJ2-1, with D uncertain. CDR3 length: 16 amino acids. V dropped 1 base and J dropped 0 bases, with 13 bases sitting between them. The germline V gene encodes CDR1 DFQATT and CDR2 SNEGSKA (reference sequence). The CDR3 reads CSARGSLKHSYNEQFF. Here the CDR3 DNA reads TGCAGTGCTAGAGGGAGTCTGAAACACTCCTACAATGAGCAGTTCTTC.

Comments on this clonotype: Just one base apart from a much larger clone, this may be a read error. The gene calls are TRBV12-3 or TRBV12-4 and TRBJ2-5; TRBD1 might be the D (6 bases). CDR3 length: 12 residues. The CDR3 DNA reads TGTGCCAACAGTTTAGGCTCGAGGGGGCAGTACTTC. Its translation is CANSLGSRGQYF.

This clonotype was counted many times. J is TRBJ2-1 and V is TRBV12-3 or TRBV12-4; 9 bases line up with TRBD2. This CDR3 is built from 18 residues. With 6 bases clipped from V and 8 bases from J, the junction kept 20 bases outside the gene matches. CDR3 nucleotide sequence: TGTGCCAGCAGACAAAATCGACCGGTAGCGGGGGTGTTCTATGAGCAGTTCTTC. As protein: CASRQNRPVAGVFYEQFF.

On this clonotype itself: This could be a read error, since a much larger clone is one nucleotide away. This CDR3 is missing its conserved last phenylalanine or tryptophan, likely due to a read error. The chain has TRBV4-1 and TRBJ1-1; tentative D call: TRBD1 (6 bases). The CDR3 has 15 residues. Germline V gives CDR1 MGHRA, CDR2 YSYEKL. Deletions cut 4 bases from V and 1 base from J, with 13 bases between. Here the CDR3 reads CASSPGQGKNTEAFS. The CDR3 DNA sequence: TGCGCCAGCAGCCCGGGCCAGGGGAAGAACACTGAAGCTTTCTCT.

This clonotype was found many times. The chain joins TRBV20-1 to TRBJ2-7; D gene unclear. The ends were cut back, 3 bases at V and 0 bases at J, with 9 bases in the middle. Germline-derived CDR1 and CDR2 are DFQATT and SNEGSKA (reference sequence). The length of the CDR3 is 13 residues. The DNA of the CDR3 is TGCAGTGCTAGGATCCCCATCTCCTACGAGCAGTACTTC. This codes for CSARIPISYEQYF.

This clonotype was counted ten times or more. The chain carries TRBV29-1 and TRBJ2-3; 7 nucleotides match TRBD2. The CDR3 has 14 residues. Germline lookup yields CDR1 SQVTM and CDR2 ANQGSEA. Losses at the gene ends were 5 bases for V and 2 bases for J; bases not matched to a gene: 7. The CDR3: CSVNALAVTDTQYF. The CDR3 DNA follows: TGCAGCGTTAACGCTCTAGCGGTCACAGATACGCAGTATTTT.

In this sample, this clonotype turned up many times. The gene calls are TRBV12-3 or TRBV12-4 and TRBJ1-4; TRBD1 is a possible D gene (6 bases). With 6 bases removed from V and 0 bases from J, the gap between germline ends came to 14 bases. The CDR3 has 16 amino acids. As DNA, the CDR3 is TGTGCCAGCAGCTCCCAGGGGTCCACAACTAATGAAAAACTGTTTTTT. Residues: CASSSQGSTTNEKLFF.

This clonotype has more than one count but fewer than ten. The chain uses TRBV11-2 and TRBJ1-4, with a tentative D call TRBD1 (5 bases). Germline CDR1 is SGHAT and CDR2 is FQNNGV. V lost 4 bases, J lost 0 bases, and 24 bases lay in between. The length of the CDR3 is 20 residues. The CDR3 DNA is TGTGCCAGCAGCTCAAACGCCCCTGACAGAGAACTTGCAACTAATGAAAAACTGTTTTTT. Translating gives CASSSNAPDRELATNEKLFF.

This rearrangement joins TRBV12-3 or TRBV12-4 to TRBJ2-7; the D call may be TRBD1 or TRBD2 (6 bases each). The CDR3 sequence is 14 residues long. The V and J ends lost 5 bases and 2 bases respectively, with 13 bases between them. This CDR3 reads CASSPSGGPYEQYF. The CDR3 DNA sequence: TGTGCCAGCAGTCCTTCCGGGGGCCCCTACGAGCAGTACTTC.

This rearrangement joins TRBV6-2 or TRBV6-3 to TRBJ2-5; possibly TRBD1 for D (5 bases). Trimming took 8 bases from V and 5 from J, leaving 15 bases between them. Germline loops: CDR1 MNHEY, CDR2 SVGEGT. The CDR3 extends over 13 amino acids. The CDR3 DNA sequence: TGTGCCAGCGCTACCGGTCAGGGTGAGACCCAGTACTTC. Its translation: CASATGQGETQYF.

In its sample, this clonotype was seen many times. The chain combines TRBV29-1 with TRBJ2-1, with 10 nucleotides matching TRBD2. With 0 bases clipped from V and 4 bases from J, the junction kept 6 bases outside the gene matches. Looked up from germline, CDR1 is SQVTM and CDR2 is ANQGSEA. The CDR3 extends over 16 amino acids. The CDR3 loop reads CSVEDVAAGGYNEQFF. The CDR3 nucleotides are TGCAGCGTTGAAGACGTAGCAGCGGGAGGGTACAATGAGCAGTTCTTC.

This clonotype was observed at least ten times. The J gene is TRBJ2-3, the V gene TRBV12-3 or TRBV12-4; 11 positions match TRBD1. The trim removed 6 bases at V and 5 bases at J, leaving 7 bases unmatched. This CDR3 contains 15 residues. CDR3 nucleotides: TGTGCCAGCAGCCCCCGGGACAGGGGGGGAGATACGCAGTATTTT. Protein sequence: CASSPRDRGGDTQYF.

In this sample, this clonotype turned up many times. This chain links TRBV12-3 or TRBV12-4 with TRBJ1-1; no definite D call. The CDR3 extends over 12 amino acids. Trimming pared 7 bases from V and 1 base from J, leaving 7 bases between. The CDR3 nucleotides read TGTGCCAGCACTGAGGGGAACACTGAAGCTTTCTTT. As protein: CASTEGNTEAFF.

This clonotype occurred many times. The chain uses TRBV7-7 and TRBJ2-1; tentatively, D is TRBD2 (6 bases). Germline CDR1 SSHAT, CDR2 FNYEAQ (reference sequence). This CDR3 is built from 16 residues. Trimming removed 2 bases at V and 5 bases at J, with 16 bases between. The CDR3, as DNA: TGTGCCAGCAGCTTAACGGTCGGAGGGATCCACAATGAGCAGTTCTTC. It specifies CASSLTVGGIHNEQFF.

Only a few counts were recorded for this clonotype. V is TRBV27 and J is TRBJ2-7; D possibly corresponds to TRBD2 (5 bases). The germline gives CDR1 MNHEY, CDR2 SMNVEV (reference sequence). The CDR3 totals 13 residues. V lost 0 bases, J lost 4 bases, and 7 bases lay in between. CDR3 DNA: TGTGCCAGCAGTTTATCGAGGGCATACGAGCAGTACTTC. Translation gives CASSLSRAYEQYF.